A single sample gave rise to the 26 T cell receptor beta chains below, sequenced in a study of blood T cells in healthy people across ages. Through a sample-barcoded 5' primer and a J-beta primer mix, a second PCR was run for roughly 6 to 12 cycles. Each CDR3 protein gets one entry after TCRdb re-called the 5' RACE reads with MiXCR. The sample records roughly 700,000 distinct CDR3 sequences, approximately 30% being singletons. Input material: blood. The receptors stem from a woman aged 80 or over in good health.

This clonotype appeared many times. The chain carries TRBV7-9 and TRBJ2-5, with unresolved D. There are 14 residues in the CDR3. V lost 1 base and J 1 base, leaving 7 bases between the germline ends. The germline gives CDR1 SEHNR, CDR2 FQNEAQ (reference sequence). In nucleotides, the CDR3 is TGTGCCAGCAGCTTAGAGGGATTCCAAGAGACCCAGTACTTC. It specifies CASSLEGFQETQYF.

The table lists this clonotype with many counts. The chain has TRBV7-2 and TRBJ2-3; TRBD2 matches at 12 bases. The junction had 5 bases not matched to a gene; V was cut back by 1 base and J by 3 bases. Germline-derived CDR1 and CDR2 are SGHTA and FQGNSA. This CDR3 has 17 amino acids. The CDR3 region has the DNA TGTGCCAGCAGCTTAGAGACTAGCGGGGGCCGGACAGATACGCAGTATTTT. Translation: CASSLETSGGRTDTQYF.

The chain recombines TRBV7-8 with TRBJ2-1, with TRBD2 matching over 7 bases. The CDR3 runs to 15 residues. The germline gives CDR1 SGHVS, CDR2 FQNEAQ. The junction had 4 bases not matched to a gene; V was cut back by 5 bases and J by 0 bases. CDR3 amino acids: CASSETSFSYNEQFF. In nucleotides, the CDR3 is TGTGCCAGCAGCGAGACTAGCTTCTCCTACAATGAGCAGTTCTTC.

V is TRBV15 and J is TRBJ2-1; 9 bases map to TRBD2. Losses at the gene ends were 0 bases for V and 1 base for J; bases not matched to a gene: 7. Germline V gene lookup returns CDR1 LNHNV and CDR2 YYDKDF (reference sequence). The CDR3 is 18 residues long. The chain's CDR3 is CATSRDRGGALSYNEQFF. In DNA form, the CDR3 reads TGTGCCACCAGCAGAGATCGCGGGGGGGCCTTGTCCTACAATGAGCAGTTCTTC. Combining the CDR3 with reference TRBV15 and TRBJ2-1 gives the whole variable domain DAMVIQNPRYQVTQFGKPVTLSCSQTLNHNVMYWYQQKSSQAPKLLFHYYDKDFNNEADTPDNFQSRRPNTSFCFLDIRSPGLGDTAMYLCATSRDRGGALSYNEQFFGPGTRLTVL.

This clonotype has ten or more counts. The gene calls are TRBV20-1 and TRBJ2-3; 8 nucleotides agree with TRBD2. V lost 2 bases to trimming and J lost 6 bases; unmatched junction nucleotides: 7. The CDR3 is 14 amino acids. Germline-derived CDR1 and CDR2 are DFQATT and SNEGSKA (reference sequence). CDR3 coding DNA: TGCAGTGCTAGATTGGGCGGGGGGAGGGATACGCAGTATTTT. Translated: CSARLGGGRDTQYF.

The chain carries TRBV4-3 and TRBJ1-1, with TRBD1 identical over 7 bases. The CDR3 runs 15 residues. Germline CDR1 LGHNA, CDR2 YSLEER. Losses at the gene ends were 3 bases for V and 6 bases for J; bases not matched to a gene: 10. The CDR3 protein is CASSQRIQGIAEAFF. In DNA, the CDR3 is TGCGCCAGCAGCCAGAGGATACAGGGGATCGCTGAAGCTTTCTTT.

This clonotype was observed many times. The chain carries TRBV7-3 and TRBJ1-2; TRBD1 aligns across 7 bases. Germline CDR1 SGHTA, CDR2 FQGTGA. This CDR3 spans 14 amino acids. The V segment lost 1 base and the J segment 8 bases; nucleotides outside the gene matches: 7. CDR3 sequence (DNA): TGTGCCAGCAGCTTAAATCCAGGGGGGTTCGGCTACACCTTC. This gives the protein CASSLNPGGFGYTF.

This clonotype was counted between two and nine times. The chain has TRBV5-1 and TRBJ1-6, with D perhaps matching TRBD1 (6 bases). V was shortened by 0 bases and J by 9 bases, with 13 bases between the two germline ends. The CDR3 covers 15 residues. CDR1 and CDR2 (germline): SGHRS, YFSETQ. CDR3 residues: CASSLVPGAGSPLHF. The CDR3 DNA reads as TGCGCCAGCAGCTTGGTTCCGGGGGCAGGTTCACCCCTCCACTTT.

The table lists this clonotype with many counts. The chain has TRBV9 and TRBJ2-3, with a weak D call TRBD1 (6 bases). V was shortened by 2 bases and J by 0 bases, with 13 bases between the two germline ends. The CDR3 is 16 residues long. CDR1 SGDLS and CDR2 YYNGEE come from the germline V gene. CDR3 nucleotides: TGTGCCAGCAGCGTTCGACAGGATGCTAGCACAGATACGCAGTATTTT. The encoded protein is CASSVRQDASTDTQYF.

Of note for this clonotype: An end of the junction does not agree with germline; a read error may underlie this. The V call is TRBV6-2 or TRBV6-3, the J call TRBJ1-1, with no clear D. CDR1 is MNHEY and CDR2 is SVGEGT in the germline V gene. The CDR3 loop spans 12 amino acids. DNA for the CDR3: TGTGCCAGCAGTAACTCGAGCGGACAAGCTTTCTTT. Translation gives CASSNSSGQAFF.

At least ten counts were recorded for this clonotype. The rearrangement uses TRBV6-2 or TRBV6-3 and TRBJ2-1; the D call may be TRBD1 or TRBD2 (6 bases each). Germline CDR1 is MNHEY and CDR2 is SVGEGT. Trimming pared 6 bases from V and 4 bases from J, leaving 16 bases between. This CDR3 is 15 amino acids long. CDR3 in amino acids: CASRPAGGVYNEQFF. In nucleotides, the CDR3 is TGTGCCAGCAGACCAGCCGGGGGCGTATACAATGAGCAGTTCTTC.

This clonotype showed up many times. This chain joins TRBV15 and TRBJ2-7; D is tentatively TRBD1 or TRBD2 (5 bases each). The CDR3 contains 13 residues. Trimming removed 8 bases at V and 5 bases at J, with 16 bases between. Germline V lookup: CDR1 LNHNV, CDR2 YYDKDF (reference sequence). The CDR3 reads CATQEGNGNEQYF. CDR3 in DNA: TGTGCCACCCAAGAGGGGAACGGGAACGAGCAGTACTTC.

This chain joins TRBV3-1 and TRBJ2-3; D possibly corresponds to TRBD2 (7 bases). V gave up 0 bases and J gave up 3 bases, with 10 bases separating them. The germline gives CDR1 LGHDT, CDR2 YNNKEL (reference sequence). The CDR3 totals 15 residues. This chain's CDR3 is CASSQEAGATDTQYF. CDR3 nucleotides: TGTGCCAGCAGCCAAGAGGCGGGGGCTACAGATACGCAGTATTTT.

This clonotype was detected only a few times. One end of the junction varies from germline; a read error may be responsible. The chain is built from TRBV4-2 and TRBJ2-6; D is perhaps TRBD1 (5 bases). In germline, CDR1 is LGHNA, CDR2 YNFKEQ. The CDR3 is 15 amino acids. The CDR3 coding sequence is TGTGCCAGCAGCCAAGAGGGATCTGGGGCCAACGCCCTGACTTTC. This gives the protein CASSQEGSGANALTF.

The V and J genes are TRBV6-1 and TRBJ2-1; 7 bases fit TRBD2. In germline, CDR1 is MNHNS, CDR2 SASEGT. The CDR3 has 13 amino acids. The J segment lost 10 bases and the V segment lost 5 bases, leaving 8 bases of the junction unmatched. The CDR3: CASSLKREDEQFF. The CDR3 coding sequence is TGTGCCAGCAGTCTTAAACGGGAGGACGAGCAGTTCTTC.

This clonotype appeared once. CDR3 coding DNA: TGCAGTGCCCCAGAGGCCCTGGGACTTCAAGAGACCCAGTACTTC. This translates into CSAPEALGLQETQYF. The chain recombines TRBV20-1 with TRBJ2-5; D is perhaps TRBD2 (6 bases). Germline V gene sequence: CDR1 DFQATT, CDR2 SNEGSKA (reference sequence). With 6 bases removed from V and 2 bases from J, the gap between germline ends came to 19 bases. This CDR3 region has 15 residues.

This clonotype came up many times. A much larger clone lies one base from this, so it may be a read error. The gene calls are TRBV7-2 and TRBJ1-2; tentative D call: TRBD1 (6 bases). CDR1 is SGHTA, CDR2 FQGNSA, per germline. V dropped 4 bases and J dropped 4 bases, with 13 bases sitting between them. The CDR3 is 14 amino acids. DNA of the CDR3: TGTGCCAGCAGCTGGGGACAATCCTTCTATGGCTACACCTTC. Encoded protein: CASSWGQSFYGYTF.

This clonotype was picked up a small number of times. A much larger clone differs from this one at a single base, so this may be a read error. The CDR3 bases are TGTGCCAGCAGCCTGGGAGGGAGCGGCAATGAGCAGTTCTTC. This sequence encodes CASSLGGSGNEQFF. The chain has TRBV7-2 and TRBJ2-1; 7 bases are shared with TRBD2. The V and J ends lost 5 bases and 6 bases, in that order; junction bases with no gene match: 7. Looked up from germline, CDR1 is SGHTA and CDR2 is FQGNSA. This CDR3 region has 14 residues.

With respect to this clonotype: This may be a read error: a much more frequent sequence differs by one nucleotide. The V and J genes are TRBV20-1 and TRBJ2-7; D not certain. Germline lookup yields CDR1 DFQATT and CDR2 SNEGSKA (reference sequence). Trimming shortened V by 3 bases and J by 7 bases, and 10 bases separated the two germline ends. This CDR3 has 11 amino acids. The CDR3 spells CSASGYNEQYF. The CDR3 region has the DNA TGCAGTGCTAGCGGGTACAATGAGCAGTACTTC.

This chain links TRBV27 with TRBJ1-5, with D maybe TRBD1 (5 bases). CDR1 is MNHEY, CDR2 SMNVEV, per germline (reference sequence). The CDR3 is made up of 15 amino acids. Trimming took off 3 bases at V and 3 bases at J, with 12 bases between the two ends. The CDR3 loop is CASSFGGNLNQPQHF. As DNA, the CDR3 is TGTGCCAGCAGTTTTGGGGGGAATCTCAATCAGCCCCAGCATTTT.

J is TRBJ1-1 and V is TRBV20-1; D is ambiguous. This CDR3 contains 13 residues. V lost 3 bases and J lost 2, with 10 bases in between. Germline CDR1 is DFQATT and CDR2 is SNEGSKA (reference sequence). CDR3 protein: CSARRFSNTEAFF. Here the CDR3 DNA reads TGCAGTGCTAGGAGGTTTTCCAACACTGAAGCTTTCTTT.

The rearrangement joins TRBV29-1 to TRBJ2-7; D may be TRBD1 (5 bases). Deletions cut 6 bases from V and 3 bases from J, with 15 bases between. This CDR3 spans 13 amino acids. Germline V gives CDR1 SQVTM, CDR2 ANQGSEA. In nucleotides, the CDR3 is TGCAGCGTGGCCGCAGGGTCGGGCTACGAGCAGTACTTC. Protein: CSVAAGSGYEQYF.

In its sample, this clonotype was seen many times. The J gene is TRBJ2-7, the V gene TRBV29-1, with D maybe TRBD2 (5 bases). CDR3 length equals 12 residues. With 4 bases removed from V and 2 bases from J, the gap between germline ends came to 9 bases. Per the germline V gene, CDR1 is SQVTM and CDR2 is ANQGSEA. The CDR3, as DNA: TGCAGCGTTGTAACCGGGACCTACGAGCAGTACTTC. Translating it yields CSVVTGTYEQYF.

The chain uses TRBV28 and TRBJ1-5; 12 positions agree with TRBD1. Trimming took 5 bases from V and 5 from J; bases not matched to a gene: 4. Germline V gives CDR1 MDHEN, CDR2 SYDVKM. The length of the CDR3 is 15 residues. CDR3 coding DNA: TGTGCCAGCAGTCCCGGGACAGGGGGCCATCAGCCCCAGCATTTT. It is translated as CASSPGTGGHQPQHF.

Many counts were recorded for this clonotype. V is TRBV25-1 and J is TRBJ1-2; D remains unclear. V was trimmed by 5 bases and J by 4 bases, leaving 2 bases between them. Germline V gene lookup returns CDR1 MGHDK and CDR2 SYGVNS. This CDR3 spans 10 amino acids. The CDR3, as DNA: TGTGCCAGCAGTTTCTATGGCTACACCTTC. Residues: CASSFYGYTF.

This chain joins TRBV5-1 and TRBJ2-7, with TRBD2 as a possible D gene (5 bases). The tail of the sequence fits TRBJ2-5 better, so the J call may be wrong. Per germline, CDR1 SGHRS and CDR2 YFSETQ. The CDR3 totals 13 residues. CDR3 protein: CASSLEGKETQYF. Written as DNA, the CDR3 is TGCGCCAGCAGCTTAGAGGGAAAAGAGACCCAGTACTTC.